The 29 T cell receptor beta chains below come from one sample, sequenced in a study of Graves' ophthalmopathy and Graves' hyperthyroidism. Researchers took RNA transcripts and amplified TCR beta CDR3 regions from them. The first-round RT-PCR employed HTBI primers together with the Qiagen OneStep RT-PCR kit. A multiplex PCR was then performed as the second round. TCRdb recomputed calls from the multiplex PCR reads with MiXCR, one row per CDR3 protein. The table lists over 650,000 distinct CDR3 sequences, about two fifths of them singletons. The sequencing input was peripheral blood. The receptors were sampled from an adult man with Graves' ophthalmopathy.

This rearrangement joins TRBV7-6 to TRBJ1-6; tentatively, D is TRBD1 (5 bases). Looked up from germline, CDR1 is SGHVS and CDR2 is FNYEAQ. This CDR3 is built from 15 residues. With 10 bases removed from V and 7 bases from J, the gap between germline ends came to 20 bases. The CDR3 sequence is CANVTRLGENSPLHF. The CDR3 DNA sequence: TGTGCCAACGTAACCAGATTGGGGGAGAATTCACCCCTCCACTTT.

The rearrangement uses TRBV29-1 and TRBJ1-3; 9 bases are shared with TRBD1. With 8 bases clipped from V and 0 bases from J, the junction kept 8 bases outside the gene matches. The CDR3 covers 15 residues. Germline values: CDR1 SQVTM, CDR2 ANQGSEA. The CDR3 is CSTSGTGSSGNTIYF. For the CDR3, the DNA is TGCAGCACGTCCGGGACAGGGAGCTCTGGAAACACCATATATTTT.

The CDR3 DNA is TGTGCCAGCAGTGACGGACAGGGGGAGCTGTTTTTT. Translation: CASSDGQGELFF. The gene calls are TRBV2 and TRBJ2-2, with a weak D call TRBD1 (6 bases). CDR3 size: 12 residues. V lost 3 bases to trimming and J lost 8 bases, with 7 bases between them. Germline CDR1 reads SNHLY; CDR2 reads FYNNEI. Supplemented by reference TRBV2 and TRBJ2-2, the full variable domain reads EPEVTQTPSHQVTQMGQEVILRCVPISNHLYFYWYRQILGQKVEFLVSFYNNEISEKSEIFDDQFSVERPDGSNFTLKIRSTKLEDSAMYFCASSDGQGELFFGEGSRLTVL.

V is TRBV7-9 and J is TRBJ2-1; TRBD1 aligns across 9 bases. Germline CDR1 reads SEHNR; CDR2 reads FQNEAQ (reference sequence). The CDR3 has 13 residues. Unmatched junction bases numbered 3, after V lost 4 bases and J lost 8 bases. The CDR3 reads CASSSDRGHEQFF. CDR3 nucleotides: TGTGCCAGCAGCTCGGACAGGGGACATGAGCAGTTCTTC.

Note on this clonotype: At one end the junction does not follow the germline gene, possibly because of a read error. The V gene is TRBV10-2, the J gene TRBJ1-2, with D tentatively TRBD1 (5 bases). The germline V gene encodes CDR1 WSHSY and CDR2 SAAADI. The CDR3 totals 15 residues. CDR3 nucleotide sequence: TGTGCCAGCAGCCAAGGCCCAGGGTTGGGCTATGGCTACACCTTC. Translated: CASSQGPGLGYGYTF.

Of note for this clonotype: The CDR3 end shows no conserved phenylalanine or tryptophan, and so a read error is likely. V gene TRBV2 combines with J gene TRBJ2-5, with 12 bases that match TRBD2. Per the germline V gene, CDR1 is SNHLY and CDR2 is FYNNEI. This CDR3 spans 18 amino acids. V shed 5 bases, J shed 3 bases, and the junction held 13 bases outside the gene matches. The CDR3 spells CASSFGASGRGGEETQYC. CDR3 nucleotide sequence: TGTGCCAGCAGTTTCGGGGCTAGCGGGAGGGGGGGCGAAGAGACCCAGTACTGC.

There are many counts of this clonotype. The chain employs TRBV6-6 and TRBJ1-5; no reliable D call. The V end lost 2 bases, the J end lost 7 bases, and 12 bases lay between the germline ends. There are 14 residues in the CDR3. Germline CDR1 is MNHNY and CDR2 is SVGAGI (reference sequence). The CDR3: CASSYGEVGQPQHF. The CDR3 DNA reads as TGTGCCAGCAGTTACGGGGAGGTCGGACAGCCCCAGCATTTT.

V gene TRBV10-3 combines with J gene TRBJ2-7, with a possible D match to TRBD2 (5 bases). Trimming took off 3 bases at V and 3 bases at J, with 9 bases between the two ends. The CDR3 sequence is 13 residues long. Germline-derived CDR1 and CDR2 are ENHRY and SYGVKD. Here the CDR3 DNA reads TGTGCCATCAGTGACGGGGATGGCTACGAGCAGTACTTC. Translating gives CAISDGDGYEQYF.

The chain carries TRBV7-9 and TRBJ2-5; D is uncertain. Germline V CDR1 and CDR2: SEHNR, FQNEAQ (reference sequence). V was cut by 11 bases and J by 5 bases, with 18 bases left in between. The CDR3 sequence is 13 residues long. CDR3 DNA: TGTGCCTGGAATCTAGGGCCCTCGGAGACCCAGTACTTC. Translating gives CAWNLGPSETQYF. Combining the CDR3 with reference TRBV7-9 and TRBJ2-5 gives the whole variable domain DTGVSQNPRHKITKRGQNVTFRCDPISEHNRLYWYRQTLGQGPEFLTYFQNEAQLEKSRLLSDRFSAERPKGSFSTLEIQRTEQGDSAMYLCAWNLGPSETQYFGPGTRLLVL.

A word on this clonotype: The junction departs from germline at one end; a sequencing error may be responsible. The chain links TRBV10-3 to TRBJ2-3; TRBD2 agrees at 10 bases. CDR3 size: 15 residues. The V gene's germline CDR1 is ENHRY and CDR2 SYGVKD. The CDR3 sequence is CASSDSTSGSDTQYF. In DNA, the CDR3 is TGTGCCAGCAGTGACTCGACTAGCGGGTCAGATACGCAGTATTTT.

In DNA, the CDR3 is TGCAGCGTTGTAGCGGGGGTTGGGGCCAACGTCCTGACTTTC. It yields the protein CSVVAGVGANVLTF. The chain combines TRBV29-1 with TRBJ2-6, with 9 positions matching TRBD2. Germline CDR1 reads SQVTM; CDR2 reads ANQGSEA. The CDR3 extends over 14 amino acids. The V and J ends lost 4 bases and 3 bases, in that order; junction bases with no gene match: 1. The whole variable domain, remainder taken from reference TRBV29-1 and TRBJ2-6, is SAVISQKPSRDICQRGTSLTIQCQVDSQVTMMFWYRQQPGQSLTLIATANQGSEATYESGFVIDKFPISRPNLTFSTLTVSNMSPEDSSIYLCSVVAGVGANVLTFGAGSRLTVL.

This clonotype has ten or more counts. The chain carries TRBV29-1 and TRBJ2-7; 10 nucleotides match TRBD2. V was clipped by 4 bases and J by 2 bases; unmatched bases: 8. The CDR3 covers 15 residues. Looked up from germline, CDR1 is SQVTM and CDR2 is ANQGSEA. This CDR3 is CSVGFTSGNPYEQYF. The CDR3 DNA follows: TGCAGCGTTGGCTTTACTAGCGGGAACCCCTACGAGCAGTACTTC.

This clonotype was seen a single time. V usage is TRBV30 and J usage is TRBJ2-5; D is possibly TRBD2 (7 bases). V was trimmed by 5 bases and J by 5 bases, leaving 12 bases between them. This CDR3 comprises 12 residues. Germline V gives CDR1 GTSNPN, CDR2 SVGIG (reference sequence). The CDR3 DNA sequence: TGTGCCTGGGAGGGGGGAGGGGAGACCCAGTACTTC. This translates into CAWEGGGETQYF.

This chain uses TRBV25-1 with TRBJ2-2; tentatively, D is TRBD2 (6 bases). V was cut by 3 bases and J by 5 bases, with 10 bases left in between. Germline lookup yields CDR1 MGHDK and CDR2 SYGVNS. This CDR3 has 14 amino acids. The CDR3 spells CASSDGGKTGELFF. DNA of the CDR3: TGTGCCAGCAGTGATGGCGGGAAAACCGGGGAGCTGTTTTTT.

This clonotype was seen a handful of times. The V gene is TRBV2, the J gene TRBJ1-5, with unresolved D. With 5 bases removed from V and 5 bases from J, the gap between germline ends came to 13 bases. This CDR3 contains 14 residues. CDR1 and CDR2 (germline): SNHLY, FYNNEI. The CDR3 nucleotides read TGTGCCAGCAGTTTACTGTCCCCCCATCAGCCCCAGCATTTT. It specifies CASSLLSPHQPQHF.

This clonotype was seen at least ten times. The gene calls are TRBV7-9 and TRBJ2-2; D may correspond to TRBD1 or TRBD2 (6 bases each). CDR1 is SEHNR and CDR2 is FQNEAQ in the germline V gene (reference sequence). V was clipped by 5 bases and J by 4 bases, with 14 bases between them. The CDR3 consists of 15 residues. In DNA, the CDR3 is TGTGCCAGCAGCCCGTGGGGGGCAGGCACCGGGGAGCTGTTTTTT. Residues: CASSPWGAGTGELFF.

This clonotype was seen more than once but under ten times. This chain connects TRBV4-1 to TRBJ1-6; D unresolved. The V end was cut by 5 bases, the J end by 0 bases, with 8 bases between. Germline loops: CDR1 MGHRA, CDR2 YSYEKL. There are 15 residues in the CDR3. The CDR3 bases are TGCGCCAGCAGCGCGGAGAGCTCCTATAATTCACCCCTCCACTTT. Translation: CASSAESSYNSPLHF.

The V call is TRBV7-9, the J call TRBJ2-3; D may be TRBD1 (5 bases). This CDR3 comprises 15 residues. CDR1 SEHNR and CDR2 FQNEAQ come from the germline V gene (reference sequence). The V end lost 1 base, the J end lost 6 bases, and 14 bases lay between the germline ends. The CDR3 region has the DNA TGTGCCAGCAGCTTAGGGGGCTTGGCTTTGGATACGCAGTATTTT. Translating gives CASSLGGLALDTQYF.

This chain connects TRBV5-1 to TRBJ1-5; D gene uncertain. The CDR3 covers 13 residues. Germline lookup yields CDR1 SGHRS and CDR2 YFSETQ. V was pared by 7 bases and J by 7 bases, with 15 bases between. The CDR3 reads CASSQAGSQPQHF. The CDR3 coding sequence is TGCGCCAGCTCCCAGGCCGGGAGCCAGCCCCAGCATTTT.

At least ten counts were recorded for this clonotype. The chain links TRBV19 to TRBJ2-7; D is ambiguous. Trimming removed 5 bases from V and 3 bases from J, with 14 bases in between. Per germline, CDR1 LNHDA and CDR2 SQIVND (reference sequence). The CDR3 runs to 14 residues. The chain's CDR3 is CASSASLLSYEQYF. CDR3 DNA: TGTGCCAGTAGTGCCTCTTTACTGAGCTACGAGCAGTACTTC.

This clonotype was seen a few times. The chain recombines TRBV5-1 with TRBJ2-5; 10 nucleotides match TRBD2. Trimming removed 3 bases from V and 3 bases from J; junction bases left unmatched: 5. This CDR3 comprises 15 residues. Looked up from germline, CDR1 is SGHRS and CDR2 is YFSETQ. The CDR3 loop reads CASSSGGLAEETQYF. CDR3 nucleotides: TGCGCCAGCAGCTCAGGCGGACTAGCGGAAGAGACCCAGTACTTC.

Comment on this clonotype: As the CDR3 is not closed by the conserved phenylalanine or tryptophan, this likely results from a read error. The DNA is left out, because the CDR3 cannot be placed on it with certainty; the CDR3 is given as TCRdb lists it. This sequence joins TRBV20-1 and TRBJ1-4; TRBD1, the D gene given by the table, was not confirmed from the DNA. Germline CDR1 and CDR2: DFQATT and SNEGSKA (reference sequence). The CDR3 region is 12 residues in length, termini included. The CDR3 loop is CSASGTGDPHLY.

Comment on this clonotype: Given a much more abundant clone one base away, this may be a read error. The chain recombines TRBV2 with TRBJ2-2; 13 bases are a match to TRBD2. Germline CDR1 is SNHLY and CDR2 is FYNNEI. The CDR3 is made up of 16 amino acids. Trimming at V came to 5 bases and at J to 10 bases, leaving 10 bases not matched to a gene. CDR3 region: CASSWTSGSDPEELFF. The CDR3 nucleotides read TGTGCCAGCAGTTGGACTAGCGGGAGCGACCCCGAGGAGCTGTTTTTT. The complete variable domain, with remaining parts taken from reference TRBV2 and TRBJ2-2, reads EPEVTQTPSHQVTQMGQEVILRCVPISNHLYFYWYRQILGQKVEFLVSFYNNEISEKSEIFDDQFSVERPDGSNFTLKIRSTKLEDSAMYFCASSWTSGSDPEELFFGEGSRLTVL.

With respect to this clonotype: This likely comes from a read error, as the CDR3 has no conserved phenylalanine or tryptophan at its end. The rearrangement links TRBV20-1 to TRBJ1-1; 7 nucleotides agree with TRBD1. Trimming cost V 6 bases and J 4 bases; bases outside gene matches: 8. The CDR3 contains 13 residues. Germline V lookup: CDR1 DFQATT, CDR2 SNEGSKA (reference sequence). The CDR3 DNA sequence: TGCAGTGCCCGACAGGGTGTTAGCACTGAAGCTTTCTAT. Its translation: CSARQGVSTEAFY.

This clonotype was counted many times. CDR3 in amino acids: CASRERGGLETQYF. The CDR3 region has the DNA TGTGCCAGCAGGGAAAGGGGAGGGCTGGAGACCCAGTACTTC. The rearrangement uses TRBV6-5 and TRBJ2-5; TRBD2 matches at 7 bases. CDR1 and CDR2 (germline): MNHEY, SVGAGI. V lost 6 bases, J lost 5 bases, and 9 bases stayed unmatched. This CDR3 comprises 14 residues.

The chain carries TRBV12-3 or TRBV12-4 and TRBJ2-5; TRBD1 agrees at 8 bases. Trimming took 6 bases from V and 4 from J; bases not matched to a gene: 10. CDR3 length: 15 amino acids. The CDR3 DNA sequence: TGTGCCAGCAGCTTCAGGGGGCGATTGTCAGAGACCCAGTACTTC. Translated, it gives CASSFRGRLSETQYF.

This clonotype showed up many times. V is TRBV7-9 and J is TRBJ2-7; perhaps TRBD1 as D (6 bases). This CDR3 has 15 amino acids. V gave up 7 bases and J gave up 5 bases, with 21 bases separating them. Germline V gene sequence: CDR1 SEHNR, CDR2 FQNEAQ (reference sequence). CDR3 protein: CASTPGAGEFNEQYF. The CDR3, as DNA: TGTGCCAGCACCCCCGGGGCAGGGGAGTTTAACGAGCAGTACTTC.

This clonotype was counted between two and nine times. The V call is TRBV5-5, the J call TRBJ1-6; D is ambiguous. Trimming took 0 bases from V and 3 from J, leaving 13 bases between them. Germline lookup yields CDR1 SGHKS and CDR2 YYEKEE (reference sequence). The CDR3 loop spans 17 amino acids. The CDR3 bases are TGTGCCAGCAGCTTGGTAACTCGGATTATCTATAATTCACCCCTCCACTTT. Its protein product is CASSLVTRIIYNSPLHF.

In nucleotides, the CDR3 is TGTGCCACCAGCAGAAAAAGGGCGGATACGCAGTATTTT. It encodes CATSRKRADTQYF. This chain joins TRBV15 and TRBJ2-3, with D unclear. V was pared by 2 bases and J by 6 bases, with 9 bases between. This CDR3 is built from 13 residues. Germline CDR1 is LNHNV and CDR2 is YYDKDF (reference sequence).